A single sample gave rise to the 29 T cell receptor beta chains below, sequenced in a study of blood T cell repertoires in COVID-19. Using immunoSEQ multiplex PCR, the repertoire was profiled, and TCRdb retains in-frame clones only, with some absent. The data contain about 270,000 clones, 80% to 90% of them singletons. The sequenced sample was peripheral blood. The receptors shown here come from a woman aged 70-85 years with acute or convalescent COVID-19.

V gene TRBV18 combines with J gene TRBJ1-6, with 7 bases aligning to TRBD1. In germline, CDR1 is KGHSH, CDR2 LQKENI. This CDR3 has 15 residues. V gave up 3 bases and J gave up 6 bases; unmatched junction bases: 5. The CDR3 DNA sequence: TGTGCCAGCTCACCCGCAGGGGGGCGTAATTCACCCCTCCACTTT. Its translation is CASSPAGGRNSPLHF.

This clone has a handful of counts. CDR3 protein: CASSFSRDQPQHF. CDR3 DNA: TGTGCCAGCAGCTTTTCACGGGATCAGCCCCAGCATTTT. The chain uses TRBV7-3 and TRBJ1-5; no firm D call. The V gene lost 3 bases and the J gene lost 5 bases, with 8 bases spanning the gap. This CDR3 has 13 residues. CDR1 SGHTA and CDR2 FQGTGA come from the germline V gene.

The DNA for the CDR3 is TGTGCCAGCACCTCCCAAGGACAGGGGGCATCTGAGCAGTACTTC. It is translated as CASTSQGQGASEQYF. V gene TRBV6-5 combines with J gene TRBJ2-7; TRBD1 matches 11 bases. J was trimmed by 7 bases and V by 7 bases; bases with no gene match: 12. Germline CDR1 reads MNHEY; CDR2 reads SVGAGI. The CDR3 covers 15 residues.

DNA of the CDR3: TGTGCCACCAGCCCTCGGGGAGGTAGCAGCAATCAGCCCCAGCATTTT. Translating it yields CATSPRGGSSNQPQHF. V is TRBV15 and J is TRBJ1-5; D is uncertain. The germline gives CDR1 LNHNV, CDR2 YYDKDF (reference sequence). This CDR3 comprises 16 residues. V lost 5 bases to trimming and J lost 1 base, with 15 bases between them. The full variable domain, in which reference TRBV15 and TRBJ1-5 provide the parts outside the CDR3, is DAMVIQNPRYQVTQFGKPVTLSCSQTLNHNVMYWYQQKSSQAPKLLFHYYDKDFNNEADTPDNFQSRRPNTSFCFLDIRSPGLGDTAMYLCATSPRGGSSNQPQHFGDGTRLSIL.

The V call is TRBV19, the J call TRBJ1-3, with 7 positions matching TRBD1. Germline V CDR1 and CDR2: LNHDA, SQIVND (reference sequence). The CDR3 runs to 17 residues. V lost 9 bases to trimming and J lost 1 base; unmatched junction nucleotides: 15. For the CDR3, the DNA is TGTGCCAGCTCCCTGTCCCGGGACAGAGTTTCTGGAAACACCATATATTTT. Translated, it gives CASSLSRDRVSGNTIYF.

V and J are TRBV4-1 and TRBJ2-3; perhaps TRBD1 as D (6 bases). CDR3 length equals 15 residues. Trimming shortened V by 7 bases and J by 5 bases, and 19 bases separated the two germline ends. Germline CDR1 and CDR2: MGHRA and YSYEKL. The chain's CDR3 is CASTPLQGRLDTQYF. The CDR3 nucleotides read TGCGCCAGCACCCCTCTACAGGGCAGGCTAGATACGCAGTATTTT.

The V gene is TRBV6-5, the J gene TRBJ1-2; 8 positions match TRBD1. The CDR3 contains 13 residues. Unmatched junction bases numbered 5, after V lost 6 bases and J lost 5 bases. Germline V gene sequence: CDR1 MNHEY, CDR2 SVGAGI. CDR3 DNA sequence: TGTGCCAGCAGCCTAACAGGGGGATATGGCTACACCTTC. Its translation is CASSLTGGYGYTF.

This chain uses TRBV10-1 with TRBJ1-1; D call uncertain. CDR3 length equals 14 residues. Trimming removed 6 bases from V and 1 base from J, with 12 bases in between. CDR1 is WNHNN, CDR2 SYGVQD, per germline (reference sequence). CDR3 sequence reads: CASRPSGANTEAFF. CDR3 DNA sequence: TGCGCCAGCAGGCCATCGGGAGCGAACACTGAAGCTTTCTTT.

V gene TRBV2 combines with J gene TRBJ2-3; D is undetermined. V was shortened by 4 bases and J by 4 bases, with 12 bases between the two germline ends. The CDR3 has 14 amino acids. Germline CDR1 and CDR2: SNHLY and FYNNEI. CDR3 loop: CASSASTPPDTQYF. The CDR3 region has the DNA TGTGCCAGCAGTGCCTCGACACCTCCAGATACGCAGTATTTT. Variable domain in full (rest from reference TRBV2 and TRBJ2-3): EPEVTQTPSHQVTQMGQEVILRCVPISNHLYFYWYRQILGQKVEFLVSFYNNEISEKSEIFDDQFSVERPDGSNFTLKIRSTKLEDSAMYFCASSASTPPDTQYFGPGTRLTVL.

The V gene is TRBV6-5, the J gene TRBJ2-5; D is undetermined. This CDR3 has 12 residues. Germline assignment: CDR1 MNHEY and CDR2 SVGAGI. V gave up 3 bases and J gave up 4 bases, with 6 bases separating them. The CDR3 reads CASSYGPETQYF. CDR3 nucleotide sequence: TGTGCCAGCAGTTATGGCCCAGAGACCCAGTACTTC.

This chain connects TRBV6-2 or TRBV6-3 to TRBJ1-5, with unresolved D. The CDR3 length is 13 residues. Germline CDR1 is MNHEY and CDR2 is SVGEGT. The ends were cut back, 2 bases at V and 4 bases at J, with 6 bases in the middle. CDR3 region: CASSYGRNQPQHF. CDR3 sequence (DNA): TGTGCCAGCAGTTACGGGAGAAATCAGCCCCAGCATTTT.

V and J are TRBV20-1 and TRBJ2-5, with D hard to call. Looked up from germline, CDR1 is DFQATT and CDR2 is SNEGSKA (reference sequence). Trimming cost V 6 bases and J 5 bases, with 10 bases left between them. The CDR3 loop spans 11 amino acids. CDR3 DNA sequence: TGCAGTGCCTTCGCGCGGGAGACCCAGTACTTC. Protein product: CSAFARETQYF.

The V call is TRBV6-6, the J call TRBJ2-2; 7 bases match TRBD1. The V gene end was trimmed by 6 bases and the J gene end by 7 bases; junction bases not matched to a gene: 8. This CDR3 has 14 residues. Germline V gene sequence: CDR1 MNHNY, CDR2 SVGAGI (reference sequence). The CDR3, as DNA: TGTGCCAGCAGCCTGACAGGGCAAGTCGGGGAGCTGTTTTTT. This translates into CASSLTGQVGELFF.

The chain links TRBV5-1 to TRBJ2-7; 10 nucleotides line up with TRBD1. Unmatched junction bases numbered 10, after V lost 5 bases and J lost 2 bases. Germline V gene data show CDR1 as SGHRS and CDR2 as YFSETQ. This CDR3 contains 16 residues. The CDR3 bases are TGCGCCAGCAGAACATGGGACAGGGGCTCGGCCTACGAGCAGTACTTC. Translating it yields CASRTWDRGSAYEQYF.

V gene TRBV5-1 combines with J gene TRBJ2-7; TRBD2 might be the D (6 bases). The CDR3 covers 15 residues. The V end lost 1 base, the J end lost 2 bases, and 13 bases lay between the germline ends. Germline V lookup: CDR1 SGHRS, CDR2 YFSETQ. CDR3 DNA: TGCGCCAGCAGCTTGATGGGCGGGGTTGCCTACGAGCAGTACTTC. As protein: CASSLMGGVAYEQYF.

The chain is built from TRBV4-1 and TRBJ2-2; 12 positions agree with TRBD2. Germline CDR1 reads MGHRA; CDR2 reads YSYEKL. The trim removed 0 bases at V and 4 bases at J, leaving 12 bases unmatched. The CDR3 runs 20 residues. The CDR3 region is CASSQDPAETSGGPTGELFF. CDR3 in DNA: TGCGCCAGCAGCCAAGATCCTGCCGAGACTAGCGGGGGACCCACCGGGGAGCTGTTTTTT.

This chain links TRBV7-9 with TRBJ1-3, with D perhaps TRBD1 (5 bases). V was pared by 4 bases and J by 3 bases, with 16 bases between. Germline V gene sequence: CDR1 SEHNR, CDR2 FQNEAQ (reference sequence). This CDR3 is built from 16 residues. CDR3 amino acids: CASSSPGGVIGNTIYF. The CDR3 bases are TGTGCCAGCAGCTCCCCGGGAGGGGTCATTGGAAACACCATATATTTT.

The genes are TRBV11-3 and TRBJ1-1; perhaps TRBD1 as D (5 bases). The CDR3 is 15 residues long. V gave up 2 bases and J gave up 5 bases, with 15 bases separating them. The germline V gene has CDR1 SGHNT and CDR2 YENEEA. This CDR3 reads CASSLSYRSSTEAFF. CDR3 DNA sequence: TGTGCCAGCAGCTTATCCTACAGGAGTTCGACTGAAGCTTTCTTT.

The V call is TRBV6-1, the J call TRBJ1-2; TRBD1 might be the D (6 bases). Between the trimmed V and J ends, which lost 1 base and 0 bases, there was a span of 9 bases. Germline CDR1 reads MNHNS; CDR2 reads SASEGT. This CDR3 is 15 amino acids long. Here the CDR3 DNA reads TGTGCCAGCAGTGAAGGGACAGCCGCTAACTATGGCTACACCTTC. As protein: CASSEGTAANYGYTF.

The rearrangement links TRBV5-1 to TRBJ1-5; tentative D call: TRBD1 (6 bases). The CDR3 length is 14 residues. V lost 4 bases and J lost 3, with 11 bases in between. The germline gives CDR1 SGHRS, CDR2 YFSETQ. As DNA, the CDR3 is TGCGCCAGCAGCGTTGGGACACCCAATCAGCCCCAGCATTTT. This encodes CASSVGTPNQPQHF.

As regards this clone: Other DNA sequences from this sample encode an identical CDR3 as well. V gene TRBV5-4 combines with J gene TRBJ2-3, with D perhaps matching TRBD2 (6 bases). This CDR3 has 15 amino acids. V was shortened by 0 bases and J by 1 base, with 9 bases between the two germline ends. CDR1 and CDR2 from the germline V gene are SGHNT and YYREEE (reference sequence). The CDR3 region is CASSLGGGGTDTQYF. Here the CDR3 DNA reads TGTGCCAGCAGCTTGGGGGGCGGGGGCACAGATACGCAGTATTTT.

The gene calls are TRBV2 and TRBJ2-7, with D tentatively TRBD2 (7 bases). V was shortened by 10 bases and J by 4 bases, with 14 bases between the two germline ends. The CDR3 contains 12 residues. Germline CDR1 reads SNHLY; CDR2 reads FYNNEI. CDR3: CAIEGGRYEQYF. The CDR3 bases are TGTGCCATTGAGGGGGGGAGATACGAGCAGTACTTC.

The V call is TRBV5-1, the J call TRBJ2-2, with a weak D call TRBD1 (6 bases). Germline V gene sequence: CDR1 SGHRS, CDR2 YFSETQ. With 6 bases removed from V and 4 bases from J, the gap between germline ends came to 10 bases. The CDR3 has 13 residues. The CDR3 coding sequence is TGCGCCAGCAAGGGGGTGTTCACCGGGGAGCTGTTTTTT. Its translation: CASKGVFTGELFF. The whole variable domain, remainder taken from reference TRBV5-1 and TRBJ2-2, is KAGVTQTPRYLIKTRGQQVTLSCSPISGHRSVSWYQQTPGQGLQFLFEYFSETQRNKGNFPGRFSGRQFSNSRSEMNVSTLELGDSALYLCASKGVFTGELFFGEGSRLTVL.

The chain has TRBV6-5 and TRBJ1-6; possibly TRBD1 for D (6 bases). Germline V gene sequence: CDR1 MNHEY, CDR2 SVGAGI. The CDR3 has 15 residues. The germline V and J ends were trimmed by 6 bases and 5 bases, with 14 bases remaining between them. This CDR3 reads CASSLLGHDNSPLHF. The CDR3, as DNA: TGTGCCAGCAGCCTACTGGGACACGATAATTCACCCCTCCACTTT.

The count of this clone is one. The chain carries TRBV7-2 and TRBJ1-4, with a weak D call TRBD1 (5 bases). V lost 2 bases to trimming and J lost 8 bases, with 15 bases between them. CDR1 is SGHTA, CDR2 FQGNSA, per germline. The CDR3 is 15 residues long. The CDR3 coding sequence is TGTGCCAGCAGCTTAAGTGGCGGGACCGGGGAAAAACTGTTTTTT. It specifies CASSLSGGTGEKLFF.

The chain uses TRBV10-3 and TRBJ2-4; D call uncertain. Germline CDR1 is ENHRY and CDR2 is SYGVKD. Trimming pared 0 bases from V and 6 bases from J, leaving 6 bases between. There are 13 residues in the CDR3. The CDR3 DNA reads TGTGCCATCAGTGAGTCCGGTGTAAACATTCAGTACTTC. Its protein product is CAISESGVNIQYF.

V usage is TRBV27 and J usage is TRBJ1-5; 9 bases are shared with TRBD1. CDR3 size: 15 residues. Germline loops: CDR1 MNHEY, CDR2 SMNVEV (reference sequence). J lost 3 bases, V lost 8 bases, and 8 bases had no gene match. In DNA form, the CDR3 reads TGTGCCAGCTGTCCCGGGACAGGGCCCAATCAGCCCCAGCATTTT. Residues: CASCPGTGPNQPQHF.

Here the CDR3 DNA reads TGTGCCAGCAGCCAAATGGGGAGTTACTCTGGAAACACCATATATTTT. Translation gives CASSQMGSYSGNTIYF. V usage is TRBV3-1 (or the pseudogene TRBV3-2) and J usage is TRBJ1-3; no clear D. The CDR3 has 16 residues. With 2 bases removed from V and 0 bases from J, the gap between germline ends came to 11 bases. The germline V gene encodes CDR1 LGHDT and CDR2 YNNKEL (reference sequence).

This chain connects TRBV6-5 to TRBJ2-2; TRBD2 is a possible D gene (6 bases). Germline V gene lookup returns CDR1 MNHEY and CDR2 SVGAGI. Trimming cost V 10 bases and J 2 bases, with 14 bases left between them. This CDR3 has 14 amino acids. CDR3 protein: CATSAGINTGELFF. Here the CDR3 DNA reads TGTGCCACCTCAGCGGGTATTAACACCGGGGAGCTGTTTTTT.